This T cell receptor (beta chain) originates from a study of T cell responses to AZD1222 COVID-19 vaccine. Findings and caveats of the study: Donors were largely white British and mainly female; clonal diversity was possibly underestimated.

Germline CDR1 is SEHNR and CDR2 is FQNEAQ (reference sequence). V shed 1 base and J shed 2 bases, with 9 bases lying between them. The CDR3 runs to 14 residues. About this clone: Antigen: not known.

Using immunoSEQ multiplex PCR, the repertoire was profiled, and TCRdb retains in-frame clones only, with some absent. The data show 150,000 or so clones, about 91% seen once. The clonotype was recovered from an adult in good health. This chain links TRBV7-9 with TRBJ2-7; no clear D gene. Sequencing was performed on peripheral blood, taken on day 0 of AZD1222 vaccination. Here the CDR3 reads CASSLVDGAYEQYF. Written as DNA, the CDR3 is TGTGCCAGCAGCTTAGTGGATGGAGCCTACGAGCAGTACTTC.